This T cell receptor (beta chain) appears in the sequencing data of a study of PD-L1 blockade in urothelial cancer. About the research overall: Blood samples contained a median roughly 150,000 T cells.

This CDR3 has 15 amino acids. Germline V gene sequence: CDR1 MNHEY, CDR2 SMNVEV (reference sequence). Trimming pared 8 bases from V and 5 bases from J, leaving 21 bases between. Profiling relied on immunoSEQ multiplex PCR, and the TCRdb table lists in-frame clones only, not all of them. Counted here are some 42,000 clones, about four fifths occurring once; the ten biggest clones make up 2.5% to 3%. The genes are TRBV27 and TRBJ1-1, with D maybe TRBD1 (6 bases). The sequence came from a man aged 65-85 years with urothelial cancer. The sample consisted of PBMCs, taken around atezolizumab (anti-PD-L1) treatment. CDR3 DNA sequence: TGTGCCAGCCGCACGGGCCAGGGGATGAGAACTGAAGCTTTCTTT. It translates to CASRTGQGMRTEAFF.